This T cell receptor (beta chain) derives from a study of control samples from healthy donors and cancer patients. With 0 bases clipped from V and 3 bases from J, the junction kept 5 bases outside the gene matches. This CDR3 has 18 amino acids. CDR1 and CDR2 from the germline V gene are LGHNA and YSLEER. This table comes from immunoSEQ multiplex PCR, and its TCRdb copy is limited to in-frame clones, with some not included. The sample lists about 89,000 clones; over 75% were seen once. Source material: blood. V usage is TRBV4-3 and J usage is TRBJ2-1; 13 bases map to TRBD2. The receptor was isolated from a woman in her 40s in good health. In DNA, the CDR3 is TGCGCCAGCAGCCAAGATGGGGGACTAGCGGGGAACTACAATGAGCAGTTCTTC. This translates into CASSQDGGLAGNYNEQFF.